This paragraph reports one T cell receptor (beta chain). This record belongs to a study of blood T cell repertoires in COVID-19. Study at large: The United States, Italy and Spain were the sources of the acute and convalescent COVID-19 samples.

Libraries were prepared by immunoSEQ multiplex PCR; TCRdb keeps only in-frame clonotypes and omits some of them. The sample holds fewer than 350,000 clones; approximately 90% are singletons and the top ten take 6.5% to 8%. The sample was peripheral blood. The sequence was collected from a woman in her twenties or thirties with COVID-19, enrolled during active disease.

This CDR3 is CAGGQGIYEQYF. The CDR3 bases are TGTGCCGGGGGACAGGGAATCTACGAGCAGTACTTC. The gene calls are TRBV6-5 and TRBJ2-7; TRBD1 agrees at 9 bases. Germline trimming cut 11 bases from V and 3 bases from J; bases unmatched to any gene: 5. Germline values: CDR1 MNHEY, CDR2 SVGAGI. This CDR3 region has 12 residues.